The T cell receptor (beta chain) described here comes from a study of T-cell reconstitution after alpha-beta-depleted transplantation in children. Overall study results and limits: The main origin of T-cell counts and diversity one year after transplant was newly produced T cells.

V lost 3 bases to trimming and J lost 2 bases; unmatched junction nucleotides: 12. The CDR3 runs 16 residues. Germline CDR1 and CDR2: DFQATT and SNEGSKA (reference sequence). In this sample, this clonotype turned up a few times. What it binds is not known. Library preparation (for TCRbeta) was performed with unique molecular identifiers. TCRdb analysed the PCR reads with MiXCR anew, one entry per CDR3 protein. The table shows about a million distinct CDR3 sequences, with about 29% occurring only once. The sequencing used PBMCs, mostly from graft donor cells, collected 360 days after TCRalphabeta/CD19-depleted stem cell transplant. The origin of this receptor is a boy in the first two years of life who had a stem cell transplant for SCID, so the T cells may come from the graft donor. The chain uses TRBV20-1 and TRBJ1-2; 7 bases align to TRBD1. The CDR3 here is CSASPNPGQLNYGYTF. For the CDR3, the DNA is TGCAGTGCTAGTCCCAACCCGGGACAGCTGAACTATGGCTACACCTTC.